This T cell receptor beta chain was obtained from a study of post-analysis software for immune sequencing data. This CDR3 spans 16 amino acids. The germline V gene has CDR1 MGHDK and CDR2 SYGVNS. The V gene end was trimmed by 3 bases and the J gene end by 6 bases; junction bases not matched to a gene: 11. Details on this clonotype: Its specificity is not known.

Unique molecular identifiers were carried by the TCR beta cDNA libraries. TCRdb re-called the PCR reads with MiXCR, one entry per CDR3 protein. There are 650,000 to 850,000 distinct CDR3 sequences in the sample; 53% occur only once, and under 6% lies in the top ten. Study-wide results and caveats: There were a few TRBV segments more frequent in patients than controls, and TRBV5-6, TRBV5-1 and TRBV20-1 were among them. Compared with controls, patients showed significantly lower normalized Chao1 diversity.

The clonotype was recovered from a girl aged 5-17 years with multiple sclerosis. Sequenced input: blood. The chain is built from TRBV25-1 and TRBJ2-3; TRBD2 matches at 8 bases. This CDR3 reads CASSDKSGSWGDTQYF. The CDR3 DNA reads as TGTGCCAGCAGTGATAAAAGCGGGAGCTGGGGCGATACGCAGTATTTT.